Listed below are T cell receptor beta chains from one sample, sequenced in a study of T cells in Graves' hyperthyroidism and ophthalmopathy. One entry per CDR3 protein, called by TCRdb with MiXCR from the multiplex PCR reads. The sample lists around 420,000 distinct CDR3 sequences, roughly 13% occurring once. The specimen sequenced was blood. The receptors derive from a young woman with Graves' hyperthyroidism. The CDR3 runs from the conserved cysteine through the conserved F or W. The D gene is left open where the match is weak. Clone size, where shown, is once, few, many, or a class for clones that have expanded.

cdr3_nt cdr3_aa clone_size v_call d_call j_call
TGTGCCAGCAGCTTCCCTAGCGGGTTGGGTGAGACCCAGTACTTC CASSFPSGLGETQYF few TRBV7-9 TRBD2 TRBJ2-5
TGTGCCAGCAGTCCTCGACAGGGGGCGCGGTCCAATGAGCAGTTCTTC CASSPRQGARSNEQFF . TRBV12-3/TRBV12-4 TRBD1 TRBJ2-1
TGTGCCAGCAGCGTAGGCGTCGTGGGGTCACCCCTCCACTTT CASSVGVVGSPLHF many TRBV9 . TRBJ1-6
TGTGCCAGCAGCACCCGTCAGGGATACACCGGGGAGCTGTTTTTT CASSTRQGYTGELFF . TRBV7-8 . TRBJ2-2
TGCAGCGTTGGAGCGGGAGTGAACGAGCAGTTCTTC CSVGAGVNEQFF few TRBV29-1 TRBD2 TRBJ2-1
TGTGCCAGCAGCCTAGCTGACAACAATGAGCAGTTCTTC CASSLADNNEQFF . TRBV7-8 . TRBJ2-1
TGTGCCAGCAGTACGGTTGGCACTTGGGACAATGAGCAGTTCTTC CASSTVGTWDNEQFF few TRBV9 . TRBJ2-1
TGTGCCAGTAGTATGTTGGGCTCTTCCACCGGGGAGCTGTTTTTT CASSMLGSSTGELFF . TRBV19 . TRBJ2-2
TGTGCCAGCAGGGCAGCCTCGAACACCGGGGAGCTGTTTTTT CASRAASNTGELFF few TRBV27 . TRBJ2-2
TGTGCCAGTCCCGGGTTCTACGAGCAGTACTTC CASPGFYEQYF . TRBV19 . TRBJ2-7
TGTGCCAGCAGTTACTCAGAATACACTGGAGCTTTCTTT CASSYSEYTGAFF few TRBV6-2/TRBV6-3 . TRBJ1-1
TGTGCCAGCAGTCCCTCGTTCGCAGATACGCAGTATTTT CASSPSFADTQYF many TRBV6-2/TRBV6-3 . TRBJ2-3
TGTGCCAGCAGTAAGAGGGGAACCTACAATGAGCAGTTCTTC CASSKRGTYNEQFF . TRBV27 . TRBJ2-1
TGTGCCTGGAGTGTACTGGGACAGGGAAATGGCTACACCTTC CAWSVLGQGNGYTF many TRBV30 TRBD1 TRBJ1-2
TGTGCCAGCTGGAGCGGGAGGACCAAAAACATTCAGTACTTC CASWSGRTKNIQYF many TRBV2 TRBD2 TRBJ2-4
TGTGCCAGCAGCTACGGACAGAGACCCTACGAGCAGTACTTC CASSYGQRPYEQYF . TRBV7-9 . TRBJ2-7
TGTGCCAGCAGTTTAGGTAGCGGGAGATCCGGGGAGCTGTTTTTT CASSLGSGRSGELFF many TRBV12-3/TRBV12-4 TRBD2 TRBJ2-2
TGTGCCTGGAGTGTACACCGGGCCAGCACAGATACGCAGTATTTT CAWSVHRASTDTQYF . TRBV28 . TRBJ2-3
TGTGCCAGCAACAGGGACAGCGTAACTGACGGGCCCCAGCATTTT CASNRDSVTDGPQHF many TRBV28 TRBD1 TRBJ1-5
TGTGCCAGCATCTACTCGGCCGGGACACTGCCCTACGAGCAGTACTTC CASIYSAGTLPYEQYF many TRBV6-1 . TRBJ2-7
TGTGCCACCAGCAGAGCAATAATCGGGGGCTACAATGAGCAGTTCTTC CATSRAIIGGYNEQFF few TRBV15 . TRBJ2-1
TGTGCCAGCAGCGGGAGAACCACCGGGGAGCTGTTTTTT CASSGRTTGELFF many TRBV6-1 . TRBJ2-2
TGTGCCAGCAGCCGTACCGGGACCACAGATACGCAGTATTTT CASSRTGTTDTQYF many TRBV7-3 . TRBJ2-3
TGCAGTGCTAGTAGGCTAGCGTCAGATACGCAGTATTTT CSASRLASDTQYF many TRBV20-1 . TRBJ2-3
TGCAGTGTAGTTCCGGATAATGAAAAACTGTTTTTT CSVVPDNEKLFF . TRBV20-1 . TRBJ1-4
TGCGCCAGCAGTTCCCCAGCGGGGAGGACAGATACGCAGTATTTT CASSSPAGRTDTQYF . TRBV5-1 TRBD2 TRBJ2-3
TGTGCCAGTAAAAGGGACTTTTTCTTGGTCGCAGATACGCAGTATTTT CASKRDFFLVADTQYF many TRBV6-2/TRBV6-3 . TRBJ2-3
TGCAGTGCTAGAGCTCGAAGTTGGCCGGCCGCCACTTACAATGAGCAGTTCTTC CSARARSWPAATYNEQFF . TRBV20-1 . TRBJ2-1
TGTGCCAGTAGTATTAGGGAGAACAATGAGCAGTTCTTC CASSIRENNEQFF few TRBV19 . TRBJ2-1
TGTGCCAGTAGTATTGAGGCCCTCGGAAGCTCCTACAATGAGCAGTTCTTC CASSIEALGSSYNEQFF . TRBV19 . TRBJ2-1
TGTGCCTGGAGTGTACGGTCAGCGTTAACCCATGGCTACACCTTC CAWSVRSALTHGYTF many TRBV30 . TRBJ1-2
TGTGCCAGCAGTCAAATCACAGGGGACCGATATGGCTACACCTTC CASSQITGDRYGYTF . TRBV12-3/TRBV12-4 TRBD1 TRBJ1-2
TGCAGCGGCGCCGTTGGACTGAACACTGAAGCTTTCTTT CSGAVGLNTEAFF many TRBV29-1 . TRBJ1-1
TGTGCCAGCAGTTGGACTTGGGATGCAACTAATGAAAAACTGTTTTTT CASSWTWDATNEKLFF few TRBV28 . TRBJ1-4
TGTGCCAGCAGGAGACAAGGCCCGAACACTGAAGCTTTCTTT CASRRQGPNTEAFF many TRBV27 . TRBJ1-1
TGTGCCATCAGTGATGGACAGGGGGCCTGGGGCTACACCTTC CAISDGQGAWGYTF . TRBV10-3 TRBD1 TRBJ1-2
TGTGCCACCAGCAGAGATCGCATGGGGCAGTTCTTC CATSRDRMGQFF many TRBV15 . TRBJ2-1
TGCAGTGCTAGAGGGGAGCGGGAGGGCCTGTACGAGCAGTACTTC CSARGEREGLYEQYF many TRBV20-1 TRBD2 TRBJ2-7
TGTGCCAGCAGTGCTCAGGGCACAGATACGCAGTATTTT CASSAQGTDTQYF many TRBV2 . TRBJ2-3
TGCAGTGCCATCCGGGACAGGGGTCCGGTCAGCCAGCCCCAGCATTTT CSAIRDRGPVSQPQHF many TRBV20-1 TRBD1 TRBJ1-5
TGTGCCTGGAGGGCGTTGTCCTATGGCTACACCTTC CAWRALSYGYTF . TRBV30 . TRBJ1-2
TGTGCCAGCAGCCCGTCGGGACTAATGAACACCGGGGAGCTGTTTTTT CASSPSGLMNTGELFF . TRBV3-1 TRBD2 TRBJ2-2
TGTGCCAGCAGTTCCGGAGGGCGGAATTCGAATGAGCAGTTCTTC CASSSGGRNSNEQFF many TRBV28 . TRBJ2-1
TGTGCCGGCAGTTCCCCAGAGGGGCGGCTCTACGAGCAGTACTTC CAGSSPEGRLYEQYF . TRBV27 . TRBJ2-7
TGCAGCGTTGACGACAGCACAGATACGCAGTATTTT CSVDDSTDTQYF . TRBV29-1 . TRBJ2-3